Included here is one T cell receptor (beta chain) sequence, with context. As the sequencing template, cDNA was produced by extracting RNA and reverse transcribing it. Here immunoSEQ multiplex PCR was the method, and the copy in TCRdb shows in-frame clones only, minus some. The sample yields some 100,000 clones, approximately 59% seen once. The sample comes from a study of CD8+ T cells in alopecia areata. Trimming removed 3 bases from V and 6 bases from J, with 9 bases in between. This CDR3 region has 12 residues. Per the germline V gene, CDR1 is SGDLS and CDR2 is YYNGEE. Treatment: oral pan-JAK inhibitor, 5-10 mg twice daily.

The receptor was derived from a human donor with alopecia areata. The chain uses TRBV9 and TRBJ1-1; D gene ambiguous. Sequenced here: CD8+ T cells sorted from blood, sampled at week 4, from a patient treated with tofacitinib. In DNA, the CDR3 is TGTGCCAGCAGCGACCTGGGCCCTGAAGCTTTCTTT. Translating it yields CASSDLGPEAFF.